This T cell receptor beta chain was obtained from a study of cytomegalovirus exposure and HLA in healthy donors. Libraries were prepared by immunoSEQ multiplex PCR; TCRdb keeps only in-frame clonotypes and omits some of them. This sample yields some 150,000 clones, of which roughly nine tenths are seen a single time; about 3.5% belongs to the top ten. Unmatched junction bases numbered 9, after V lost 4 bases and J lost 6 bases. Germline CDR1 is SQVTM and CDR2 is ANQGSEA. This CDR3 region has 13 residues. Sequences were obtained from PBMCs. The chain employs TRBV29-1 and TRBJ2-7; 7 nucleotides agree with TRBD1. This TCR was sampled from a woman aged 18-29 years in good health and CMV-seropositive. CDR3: CSVGQGGILEQYF. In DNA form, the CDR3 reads TGCAGCGTTGGACAGGGTGGGATACTCGAGCAGTACTTC.